Below are 21 T cell receptor beta chains sequenced from a single sample in a study of shared clonotypes between healthy human individuals. Method: immunoSEQ multiplex PCR; TCRdb's copy keeps in-frame clones and lacks some. The table records over a million clones, around four fifths of them present only once. Sequenced input: memory CD4+ T cells sorted from blood. Described subset: CD45RA-negative fraction. The receptors were gathered from a man aged 18 to 35 in good health.

The V call is TRBV11-2, the J call TRBJ2-1; D is perhaps TRBD2 (6 bases). This CDR3 has 17 amino acids. Deletions cut 5 bases from V and 4 bases from J, with 21 bases between. The germline V gene encodes CDR1 SGHAT and CDR2 FQNNGV. The CDR3 coding sequence is TGTGCCAGCAGCAGGGGACTTCTCGTCGGGAAATACAATGAGCAGTTCTTC. It codes for CASSRGLLVGKYNEQFF.

The DNA of the CDR3 is TGTGCCAGCAGCCCCGGGACAGCCAACTCTGGAAACACCATATATTTT. Encoded protein: CASSPGTANSGNTIYF. The chain employs TRBV13 and TRBJ1-3; TRBD1 aligns across 7 bases. This CDR3 contains 16 residues. V shed 5 bases and J 0 bases; nucleotides not matched to a gene: 7. Germline-derived CDR1 and CDR2 are PRHDT and FYEKMQ (reference sequence).

The chain employs TRBV2 and TRBJ2-5; 9 positions agree with TRBD2. CDR1 is SNHLY and CDR2 is FYNNEI in the germline V gene. Germline trimming cut 5 bases from V and 1 base from J; bases unmatched to any gene: 8. This CDR3 is built from 16 residues. The CDR3 sequence: CASSTSGTSLQETQYF. In DNA, the CDR3 is TGTGCCAGCAGTACCTCCGGGACTAGCCTCCAAGAGACCCAGTACTTC.

The CDR3 nucleotides are TGTGCCAGCAGTTTAAGGGGAAGGCAGCCCCAGCATTTT. Its protein is CASSLRGRQPQHF. The V call is TRBV28, the J call TRBJ1-5, with D perhaps matching TRBD1 (5 bases). Germline V gives CDR1 MDHEN, CDR2 SYDVKM. CDR3 length: 13 residues. V was trimmed by 2 bases and J by 7 bases, leaving 9 bases between them.

Note on this clone: Other nucleotide sequences from this sample produce the same CDR3. V and J are TRBV11-2 and TRBJ2-6; no clear D gene. CDR3 length: 13 amino acids. Per the germline V gene, CDR1 is SGHAT and CDR2 is FQNNGV. The ends were cut back, 5 bases at V and 5 bases at J, with 7 bases in the middle. The CDR3 DNA follows: TGTGCCAGCAGCCCGGACCGGGCCAACGTCCTGACTTTC. Translation: CASSPDRANVLTF. The full variable domain, in which reference TRBV11-2 and TRBJ2-6 provide the parts outside the CDR3, is EAGVAQSPRYKIIEKRQSVAFWCNPISGHATLYWYQQILGQGPKLLIQFQNNGVVDDSQLPKDRFSAERLKGVDSTLKIQPAKLEDSAVYLCASSPDRANVLTFGAGSRLTVL.

V is TRBV7-2 and J is TRBJ2-5, with 14 bases lining up with TRBD2. V was pared by 5 bases and J by 3 bases, with 8 bases of the junction left unmatched. CDR3 length: 17 residues. Germline CDR1 and CDR2: SGHTA and FQGNSA. CDR3 residues: CASSLRLAGGQKETQYF. The CDR3 DNA reads as TGTGCCAGCAGCCTCCGACTAGCGGGAGGGCAGAAAGAGACCCAGTACTTC.

The CDR3 loop reads CASHRGPTEAFF. DNA for the CDR3: TGTGCCAGTCACAGGGGGCCCACTGAAGCTTTCTTT. V is TRBV19 and J is TRBJ1-1, with 9 bases identical to TRBD1. V lost 8 bases and J lost 4; bases outside the gene matches: 2. CDR3 length equals 12 residues. Germline V gene data show CDR1 as LNHDA and CDR2 as SQIVND (reference sequence).

The chain joins TRBV14 to TRBJ1-1; the D is unclear. The CDR3 loop spans 13 amino acids. V was pared by 3 bases and J by 1 base, with 6 bases between. CDR1 SGHDN and CDR2 FVKESK come from the germline V gene. CDR3: CASSHSRNTEAFF. The CDR3 DNA follows: TGTGCCAGCAGCCACTCCCGGAACACTGAAGCTTTCTTT. Filled out from reference TRBV14 and TRBJ1-1, the complete variable domain reads EAGVTQFPSHSVIEKGQTVTLRCDPISGHDNLYWYRRVMGKEIKFLLHFVKESKQDESGMPNNRFLAERTGGTYSTLKVQPAELEDSGVYFCASSHSRNTEAFFGQGTRLTVV.

This clone has ten or more counts. The gene calls are TRBV30 and TRBJ1-3; no definite D call. Germline assignment: CDR1 GTSNPN and CDR2 SVGIG (reference sequence). The CDR3 has 15 residues. V lost 0 bases to trimming and J lost 0 bases, with 9 bases between them. CDR3 in amino acids: CAWSVTRASGNTIYF. The CDR3 DNA follows: TGTGCCTGGAGTGTAACAAGAGCCTCTGGAAACACCATATATTTT.

In its sample, this clone was seen many times. The sample contains more than one DNA sequence encoding this CDR3. CDR3 bases: TGTGCCAGCAGCCAGGGAGAGAACACTGAAGCTTTCTTT. Residues: CASSQGENTEAFF. V and J are TRBV2 and TRBJ1-1, with D maybe TRBD1 (5 bases). Deletions cut 6 bases from V and 1 base from J, with 9 bases between. From germline, CDR1 is SNHLY and CDR2 FYNNEI. The CDR3 sequence is 13 residues long.

The chain recombines TRBV19 with TRBJ1-2, with D perhaps TRBD1 (6 bases). The CDR3 has 16 residues. The germline V gene encodes CDR1 LNHDA and CDR2 SQIVND (reference sequence). Trimming took 7 bases from V and 5 from J, leaving 23 bases between them. The DNA of the CDR3 is TGTGCCAGTATCGCCGGATACGGGGACAAACGATATGGCTACACCTTC. It codes for CASIAGYGDKRYGYTF.

This chain joins TRBV10-3 and TRBJ2-1, with D unresolved. The CDR3 contains 14 residues. Trimming cost V 10 bases and J 3 bases, with 16 bases left between them. Germline loops: CDR1 ENHRY, CDR2 SYGVKD. The CDR3 DNA follows: TGTGCCACAATGGTCCCGGGTGGCTACAATGAGCAGTTCTTC. It codes for CATMVPGGYNEQFF.

The CDR3 sequence is CASSKECTGANYGYTF. CDR3 in DNA: TGTGCCAGCAGCAAAGAATGTACTGGAGCTAACTATGGCTACACCTTC. V usage is TRBV21-1 and J usage is TRBJ1-2. TRBV21-1 is described as a pseudogene. The CDR3 totals 16 residues.

This chain links TRBV7-9 with TRBJ1-1, with a tentative D call TRBD1 (5 bases). The CDR3 extends over 16 amino acids. The ends were cut back, 5 bases at V and 0 bases at J, with 16 bases in the middle. Germline V gene sequence: CDR1 SEHNR, CDR2 FQNEAQ (reference sequence). In DNA, the CDR3 is TGTGCCAGCAGCCTCGGGACCCCGAGGATGAACACTGAAGCTTTCTTT. It specifies CASSLGTPRMNTEAFF.

The V gene is TRBV1, the J gene TRBJ2-1; TRBD2 is the table's D call and was not checked against the DNA. TRBV1 is labeled a pseudogene. The CDR3 covers 15 residues. CDR3 residues: CTSRDISNAYNEQFF. The CDR3 DNA reads TGCACCAGTCGAGATATTAGCAACGCCTACAATGAGCAGTTCTTC.

The rearrangement links TRBV19 to TRBJ2-1, with D tentatively TRBD1 (5 bases). The CDR3 totals 15 residues. Looked up from germline, CDR1 is LNHDA and CDR2 is SQIVND (reference sequence). V shed 3 bases and J shed 4 bases, with 13 bases lying between them. The CDR3 DNA reads TGTGCCAGTAGTATCATCCAGGGAACGTACAATGAGCAGTTCTTC. It translates to CASSIIQGTYNEQFF.

The chain combines TRBV25-1 with TRBJ2-2; TRBD1 aligns across 7 bases. The germline gives CDR1 MGHDK, CDR2 SYGVNS. The CDR3 extends over 15 amino acids. V trimming: 4 bases; J trimming: 5 bases; junction bases outside the gene matches: 7. The CDR3 bases are TGTGCCAGCAGTGCGACAGGGTGGGGGACCGGGGAGCTGTTTTTT. The encoded protein is CASSATGWGTGELFF.

The CDR3 spells CAISALDEQFF. For the CDR3, the DNA is TGTGCCATCAGTGCCTTAGATGAGCAGTTCTTC. This chain uses TRBV10-3 with TRBJ2-1; D not certain. Trimming stripped 4 bases from V and 8 bases from J, with 6 bases between. CDR1 is ENHRY, CDR2 SYGVKD, per germline. CDR3 size: 11 residues.

Written as DNA, the CDR3 is TGTGCCAGCAGCGGGAGGGGACTAGCGGGGGGACCGCTAGAGACCCAGTACTTC. Protein product: CASSGRGLAGGPLETQYF. The chain is built from TRBV5-4 and TRBJ2-5, with TRBD2 matching over 15 bases. CDR3 length equals 18 residues. Losses at the gene ends were 4 bases for V and 4 bases for J; bases not matched to a gene: 11. Germline V gene sequence: CDR1 SGHNT, CDR2 YYREEE (reference sequence).

The chain employs TRBV5-1 and TRBJ2-5; D is undetermined. CDR3 size: 14 residues. Germline assignment: CDR1 SGHRS and CDR2 YFSETQ. Trimming left V 7 bases short and J 3 bases short, with 16 bases between. In DNA form, the CDR3 reads TGCGCCAGCGGGGAAGGCGGAACGAAAGAGACCCAGTACTTC. As protein: CASGEGGTKETQYF.

Written as DNA, the CDR3 is TGTGCCAGCAGTTACAACGACAGGGAGTACGAGCAGTACTTC. It specifies CASSYNDREYEQYF. The rearrangement links TRBV6-5 to TRBJ2-7; 7 bases match TRBD1. The CDR3 contains 14 residues. Germline V gives CDR1 MNHEY, CDR2 SVGAGI. Trimming cost V 2 bases and J 4 bases; bases outside gene matches: 5.